Listed below are T cell receptor beta chains from one sample, sequenced in a study of human T cells and chemical hapten exposure. In TCRdb, the RACE reads were re-called with MiXCR into one record per CDR3 protein. The sample includes some 250,000 distinct CDR3 sequences, around 7.7% seen only once; the top ten take 1.2%. Material: whole blood, obtained in connection with sensitization to the hapten diphenylcyclopropenone (DPC). These receptors all stem from a man aged 18 to 29 with alopecia areata. Some clones in this sample may be carry-over from other donors' samples. The CDR3 runs from the conserved cysteine through the conserved F or W. Each record gives: clone size, D gene, V gene, J gene, CDR3 protein, CDR3 DNA. The D gene is left open where the match is weak. Clone size is not always given. Where it is, it says once, few, many or a class for expanded clones.

-	-	TRBV12-3/TRBV12-4	TRBJ2-7	CASSFLRLRANEQYF	TGTGCCAGCAGTTTCTTAAGGTTGAGAGCGAACGAGCAGTACTTC
-	-	TRBV20-1	TRBJ1-4	CSARGSTFNEKLFF	TGCAGTGCTAGAGGAAGCACCTTTAATGAAAAACTGTTTTTT
-	TRBD1	TRBV6-2/TRBV6-3	TRBJ2-5	CASSSVGQGYVTQYF	TGTGCCAGCAGTTCCGTCGGACAGGGGTATGTGACCCAGTACTTC
-	TRBD2	TRBV11-2	TRBJ2-7	CASSFHSGGAYEQYF	TGTGCCAGCAGCTTTCACAGCGGGGGTGCCTACGAGCAGTACTTC
many	-	TRBV3-1	TRBJ1-5	CASSQVGAQPQHF	TGTGCCAGCAGCCAAGTCGGGGCACAGCCCCAGCATTTT
-	TRBD1	TRBV29-1	TRBJ2-7	CSVRARGTATYEQYF	TGCAGCGTTAGGGCACGAGGGACAGCCACTTACGAGCAGTACTTC
-	-	TRBV10-3	TRBJ2-5	CATGPGVIPYETQYF	TGTGCCACGGGGCCAGGGGTAATCCCCTACGAGACCCAGTACTTC
few	TRBD1	TRBV7-2	TRBJ1-6	CASSFDRGASPLHF	TGTGCCAGCAGCTTCGACAGGGGTGCATCACCCCTCCACTTT
-	TRBD1	TRBV7-8	TRBJ1-1	CASSQTPGQGLKNTEAFF	TGTGCCAGCAGCCAGACTCCGGGACAGGGGCTCAAGAACACTGAAGCTTTCTTT
-	TRBD1	TRBV7-9	TRBJ1-1	CAIREGQGAITEAFF	TGTGCCATCAGGGAGGGACAGGGGGCAATAACTGAAGCTTTCTTT
many	TRBD2	TRBV10-3	TRBJ2-5	CAISDGGGEETQYF	TGTGCCATCAGTGATGGCGGGGGGGAAGAGACCCAGTACTTC
-	-	TRBV7-2	TRBJ2-7	CASSSYVYEQYF	TGTGCCAGCAGCTCTTACGTCTACGAGCAGTACTTC
many	-	TRBV7-2	TRBJ1-5	CASSLDSGTLYSNQPQHF	TGTGCCAGCAGCTTAGACTCCGGGACACTTTATAGCAATCAGCCCCAGCATTTT
-	-	TRBV4-1	TRBJ1-4	CASSRGRLEKLFF	TGCGCCAGCAGCCGAGGCAGGCTGGAAAAACTGTTTTTT
many	-	TRBV4-1	TRBJ1-1	CASSQESVLANTEAFF	TGCGCCAGCAGCCAAGAGTCCGTATTAGCGAACACTGAAGCTTTCTTT
few	-	TRBV25-1	TRBJ2-7	CASSELLEGDEQYF	TGTGCCAGCAGTGAATTGTTGGAGGGTGACGAGCAGTACTTC
few	TRBD1	TRBV7-2	TRBJ1-2	CASSPDRDNYGYTF	TGTGCCAGCAGCCCAGACAGGGATAACTATGGCTACACCTTC
many	-	TRBV7-2	TRBJ1-4	CASSRGPNEKLFF	TGTGCCAGCAGCAGGGGACCTAATGAAAAACTGTTTTTT
few	-	TRBV12-3/TRBV12-4	TRBJ1-1	CASSVEGEWTEAFF	TGTGCCAGCAGTGTAGAGGGGGAGTGGACTGAAGCTTTCTTT
-	-	TRBV10-3	TRBJ1-4	CAISASPTNEKLFF	TGTGCCATCAGTGCTTCTCCTACTAATGAAAAACTGTTTTTT
-	TRBD1	TRBV20-1	TRBJ2-3	CSAIRTGPGDTQYF	TGCAGTGCCATTAGGACAGGGCCGGGAGATACGCAGTATTTT
-	-	TRBV4-3	TRBJ2-5	CASSQVWGRLQETQYF	TGCGCCAGCAGCCAAGTGTGGGGGAGACTTCAAGAGACCCAGTACTTC
few	-	TRBV2	TRBJ2-3	CASFYLTASTDTQYF	TGTGCCAGCTTTTATTTGACAGCTAGCACAGATACGCAGTATTTT
few	-	TRBV5-1	TRBJ2-5	CASRLLPGQETQYF	TGCGCCAGCAGACTCCTCCCAGGTCAAGAGACCCAGTACTTC
few	-	TRBV6-2/TRBV6-3	TRBJ2-7	CASRPAKIRAYEQYF	TGTGCCAGCAGACCCGCGAAAATCCGAGCCTACGAGCAGTACTTC
-	TRBD1	TRBV6-2/TRBV6-3	TRBJ1-5	CASSSRGSQPQHF	TGTGCCAGCAGTTCCAGGGGGTCTCAGCCCCAGCATTTT
few	-	TRBV12-3/TRBV12-4	TRBJ1-6	CASSPDSVSYNSPLHF	TGTGCCAGCAGTCCGGACAGCGTCTCCTATAATTCACCCCTCCACTTT
few	TRBD2	TRBV7-2	TRBJ2-7	CASSWDSGKYEQYF	TGTGCCAGCAGCTGGGATAGCGGGAAATACGAGCAGTACTTC
few	-	TRBV6-6	TRBJ2-3	CASSYRRGPTDTQYF	TGTGCCAGCAGTTATCGGCGGGGGCCCACAGATACGCAGTATTTT
-	-	TRBV14	TRBJ2-1	CASSQDGQVWGEQFF	TGTGCCAGCAGCCAAGATGGGCAGGTTTGGGGTGAGCAGTTCTTC
-	-	TRBV2	TRBJ1-2	CASSEADYGYTF	TGTGCCAGCAGTGAGGCGGACTATGGCTACACCTTC
many	-	TRBV7-9	TRBJ2-5	CASSLPDKETQYF	TGTGCCAGCAGCCTGCCGGACAAAGAGACCCAGTACTTC
once	-	TRBV5-1	TRBJ2-3	CASSLAPQGTADTQYF	TGCGCCAGCAGCTTGGCTCCCCAGGGGACGGCAGATACGCAGTATTTT
-	-	TRBV12-3/TRBV12-4	TRBJ2-3	CASSLGRRTTDTQYF	TGTGCCAGCTCCTTGGGCAGACGAACCACAGATACGCAGTATTTT
many	-	TRBV5-1	TRBJ2-5	CASTEGSETQYF	TGCGCCAGCACCGAGGGGTCAGAGACCCAGTACTTC
many	-	TRBV3-1	TRBJ1-5	CASSLRGSNQPQHF	TGTGCCAGCAGCCTCAGGGGAAGCAATCAGCCCCAGCATTTT
few	-	TRBV18	TRBJ2-5	CASSPLRTANQETQYF	TGTGCCAGCTCACCCCTCAGGACAGCAAACCAAGAGACCCAGTACTTC
few	TRBD2	TRBV7-2	TRBJ2-1	CASSLSSGGFYNEQFF	TGTGCCAGCAGCTTAAGTAGCGGGGGGTTCTACAATGAGCAGTTCTTC
many	-	TRBV7-9	TRBJ2-6	CASSLVGGANVLTF	TGTGCCAGCAGCTTAGTCGGAGGGGCCAACGTCCTGACTTTC
many	-	TRBV6-5	TRBJ2-3	CASSLFGVVADTQYF	TGTGCCAGCAGTCTTTTCGGGGTAGTGGCAGATACGCAGTATTTT
-	-	TRBV5-1	TRBJ2-5	CASSLVVTEETQYF	TGCGCCAGCAGCTTGGTAGTTACCGAAGAGACCCAGTACTTC
many	-	TRBV20-1	TRBJ1-5	CSARGGGNQPQHF	TGCAGTGCTAGAGGTGGTGGCAATCAGCCCCAGCATTTT
many	-	TRBV2	TRBJ2-3	CASSDSSRDTQYF	TGTGCCAGCAGTGACTCCTCGAGAGATACGCAGTATTTT
-	TRBD1	TRBV7-6	TRBJ1-1	CASSPGQENTEAFF	TGTGCCAGCAGCCCGGGACAGGAGAACACTGAAGCTTTCTTT
-	-	TRBV29-1	TRBJ2-3	CSPFESGVTDTQYF	TGCAGCCCCTTCGAGAGTGGGGTAACAGATACGCAGTATTTT
-	-	TRBV28	TRBJ2-5	CASSPGGDQETQYF	TGTGCCAGCAGTCCCGGGGGAGACCAAGAGACCCAGTACTTC
many	TRBD2	TRBV28	TRBJ2-5	CASSFSVSGGETQYF	TGTGCCAGCAGTTTTTCGGTTAGCGGGGGAGAGACCCAGTACTTC